The 18 T cell receptor beta chains in this list originate from one sample, sequenced in a study of cytomegalovirus exposure and HLA in healthy donors. This PCR relied on a set of 60 Vbeta primers and 13 Jbeta primers. Libraries were prepared by immunoSEQ multiplex PCR; TCRdb keeps only in-frame clonotypes and omits some of them. Found here are more than 130,000 clones, 70% to 75% of them singletons; the top ten hold 13% to 15%. Sequenced material: PBMCs. These receptors all come from a human donor in good health.

The V and J genes are TRBV2 and TRBJ1-3; 9 bases map to TRBD1. The CDR3 is 19 residues long. Germline trimming cut 0 bases from V and 4 bases from J; bases unmatched to any gene: 13. Germline values: CDR1 SNHLY, CDR2 FYNNEI. CDR3 loop: CASSEARRRTGDRGNTIYF. The CDR3 nucleotides are TGTGCCAGCAGTGAAGCTAGACGAAGGACAGGGGACAGGGGAAACACCATATATTTT.

The chain carries TRBV9 and TRBJ1-2; 7 bases agree with TRBD1. Germline lookup yields CDR1 SGDLS and CDR2 YYNGEE. The ends lost 4 bases at V and 8 bases at J; junction bases unmatched: 11. CDR3 length: 14 residues. The CDR3 DNA sequence: TGTGCCAGCAGCACCCAGCGAGGGGGCCCAGGCTACACCTTC. Amino acids: CASSTQRGGPGYTF.

The J gene is TRBJ1-2, the V gene TRBV6-1, with 9 bases fitting TRBD1. Germline CDR1 is MNHNS and CDR2 is SASEGT. V trimming: 2 bases; J trimming: 2 bases; junction bases outside the gene matches: 3. The CDR3 consists of 15 residues. The CDR3 coding sequence is TGTGCCAGCAGTGAATATGGGACAGGGAACTATGGCTACACCTTC. This sequence encodes CASSEYGTGNYGYTF.

V is TRBV5-4 and J is TRBJ2-7; 13 nucleotides align to TRBD2. The CDR3 is 19 amino acids. V lost 4 bases and J lost 2; bases outside the gene matches: 15. The germline V gene encodes CDR1 SGHNT and CDR2 YYREEE (reference sequence). Here the CDR3 DNA reads TGTGCCAGCAGCGGACCGGGGACTAGCGGGGAAGGACGACCCTACGAGCAGTACTTC. Translated, it gives CASSGPGTSGEGRPYEQYF.

This clone came up a few times. This chain joins TRBV1 and TRBJ2-7; no DNA check was done on the table's D call, TRBD1. TRBV1 is labeled a pseudogene. The CDR3 runs to 15 residues. DNA of the CDR3: TGCACCAGCAGCCAAAGGGACAGGGCATCCTACGAGCAGTACTTC. Translated, it gives CTSSQRDRASYEQYF.

The rearrangement links TRBV5-1 to TRBJ2-2; 14 bases match TRBD2. The junction had 9 bases not matched to a gene; V was cut back by 4 bases and J by 1 base. This CDR3 is built from 19 residues. The germline V gene encodes CDR1 SGHRS and CDR2 YFSETQ. The CDR3 is CASSRRGTSGRENTGELFF. The DNA for the CDR3 is TGCGCCAGCAGCCGGCGGGGGACTAGCGGGAGAGAGAACACCGGGGAGCTGTTTTTT.

J is TRBJ2-7 and V is TRBV18; unclear D gene. Germline V lookup: CDR1 KGHSH, CDR2 LQKENI. The CDR3 has 15 amino acids. Trimming removed 3 bases at V and 2 bases at J, with 14 bases between. The chain's CDR3 is CASSPFNRRTYEQYF. The CDR3 DNA follows: TGTGCCAGCTCACCCTTTAACCGCAGGACCTACGAGCAGTACTTC. Looking up the rest from reference TRBV18 and TRBJ2-7 gives the full variable domain: NAGVMQNPRHLVRRRGQEARLRCSPMKGHSHVYWYRQLPEEGLKFMVYLQKENIIDESGMPKERFSAEFPKEGPSILRIQQVVRGDSAAYFCASSPFNRRTYEQYFGPGTRLTVT.

The CDR3 sequence: CASSLAGLAHNEQFF. CDR3 bases: TGCGCCAGCAGCTTGGCCGGACTAGCACACAATGAGCAGTTCTTC. This rearrangement joins TRBV5-1 to TRBJ2-1; 8 bases agree with TRBD2. The CDR3 extends over 15 amino acids. Germline values: CDR1 SGHRS, CDR2 YFSETQ. The ends lost 0 bases at V and 5 bases at J; junction bases unmatched: 4.

The V gene is TRBV5-1, the J gene TRBJ2-1; TRBD1 matches at 9 bases. Losses at the gene ends were 4 bases for V and 6 bases for J; bases not matched to a gene: 11. This CDR3 has 16 residues. Germline values: CDR1 SGHRS, CDR2 YFSETQ. Here the CDR3 reads CASSPLGQGRANEQFF. The CDR3 nucleotides are TGCGCCAGCAGCCCATTAGGACAGGGGAGGGCCAATGAGCAGTTCTTC.

The gene calls are TRBV2 and TRBJ1-1; 7 positions agree with TRBD1. The CDR3 loop spans 14 amino acids. Germline-derived CDR1 and CDR2 are SNHLY and FYNNEI. The V gene end was trimmed by 5 bases and the J gene end by 0 bases; junction bases not matched to a gene: 3. For the CDR3, the DNA is TGTGCCAGCAGTCGCAGGGGGATGAACACTGAAGCTTTCTTT. It translates to CASSRRGMNTEAFF.

The chain couples TRBV6-1 to TRBJ1-6; TRBD1 might be the D (5 bases). V lost 6 bases and J 10 bases, leaving 19 bases between the germline ends. CDR3 length: 15 residues. The germline V gene has CDR1 MNHNS and CDR2 SASEGT. The CDR3 spells CASSRMGTAGSPLHF. CDR3 DNA: TGTGCCAGCAGCCGAATGGGGACGGCGGGGTCACCCCTCCACTTT.

For the CDR3, the DNA is TGTGCCAGCAGCTTAGCGCTGTCGGCTAGCGGCACCGGGGAGCTGTTTTTT. Translating gives CASSLALSASGTGELFF. V usage is TRBV7-9 and J usage is TRBJ2-2, with 7 bases that match TRBD2. This CDR3 has 17 amino acids. CDR1 is SEHNR and CDR2 is FQNEAQ in the germline V gene (reference sequence). Trimming at V came to 0 bases and at J to 4 bases, leaving 8 bases not matched to a gene.

The chain joins TRBV6-5 to TRBJ2-1; 8 positions match TRBD2. The V gene end was trimmed by 5 bases and the J gene end by 9 bases; junction bases not matched to a gene: 12. Germline CDR1 is MNHEY and CDR2 is SVGAGI. CDR3 length: 15 residues. CDR3 in DNA: TGTGCCAGCAGTCTTGAAGCGGGAGCCGACGGTGAGCAGTTCTTC. Protein: CASSLEAGADGEQFF.

This chain links TRBV5-1 with TRBJ1-2; D is perhaps TRBD1 (5 bases). This CDR3 region has 15 residues. Germline values: CDR1 SGHRS, CDR2 YFSETQ. V dropped 0 bases and J dropped 1 base, with 10 bases sitting between them. The DNA for the CDR3 is TGCGCCAGCAGCTTGGTCCAGGGACTTAACTATGGCTACACCTTC. Its protein product is CASSLVQGLNYGYTF.

In this sample, this clone turned up once. The chain joins TRBV9 to TRBJ1-2; 8 bases align to TRBD1. The CDR3 extends over 15 amino acids. The germline CDR1 and CDR2 sequences are SGDLS and YYNGEE. Germline trimming cut 0 bases from V and 2 bases from J; bases unmatched to any gene: 3. The CDR3 DNA is TGTGCCAGCAGCGTAGCCCGACAGGGGAACTATGGCTACACCTTC. Translation gives CASSVARQGNYGYTF.

CDR3 sequence reads: CASSFPGQGSYEQYF. CDR3 sequence (DNA): TGTGCCAGCAGTTTTCCGGGACAGGGATCCTACGAGCAGTACTTC. The rearrangement uses TRBV28 and TRBJ2-7; 9 bases map to TRBD1. From germline, CDR1 is MDHEN and CDR2 SYDVKM. With V trimmed by 3 bases and J by 1 base, 4 bases remained unmatched. This CDR3 contains 15 residues.

Points on this clone: The junction does not match germline at one end; this may be a read error. The chain recombines TRBV7-9 with TRBJ2-7; 10 positions agree with TRBD2. Looked up from germline, CDR1 is SEHNR and CDR2 is FQNEAQ (reference sequence). This CDR3 has 13 amino acids. This CDR3 reads CASSLAGVDEQYF. The DNA of the CDR3 is TGTGCCAGCAGCCTAGCGGGAGTTGACGAGCAGTACTTC.

The chain links TRBV19 to TRBJ1-1, with a weak D call TRBD1 (6 bases). Germline V gene lookup returns CDR1 LNHDA and CDR2 SQIVND (reference sequence). V was shortened by 7 bases and J by 3 bases, with 15 bases between the two germline ends. The CDR3 totals 14 residues. The CDR3 bases are TGTGCCAGTACGTCTCTCCCAGGGGACACTGAAGCTTTCTTT. Amino acids: CASTSLPGDTEAFF.